The rows below give T cell receptor beta chains drawn from one sample of a study of T cells in Graves' hyperthyroidism and ophthalmopathy. One entry per CDR3 protein results from TCRdb running MiXCR on the multiplex PCR reads. The repertoire holds some 600,000 distinct CDR3 sequences, with approximately 15% as singletons. Sample: blood. These receptors originate from a woman in her thirties with Graves' hyperthyroidism that later progressed to Graves' ophthalmopathy. Both conserved end residues are part of each CDR3. A D gene is named only where the DNA matches it firmly. Part of the rows lack a size; the others show once, few, many or a class for expanded clones.

V gene,J gene,clone size,D gene,CDR3 protein,CDR3 DNA
TRBV2,TRBJ2-4,many,NA,CASSQRWSAKNIQYF,TGTGCCAGCAGTCAGCGCTGGAGTGCCAAAAACATTCAGTACTTC
TRBV11-2,TRBJ2-5,NA,NA,CASSLDYAQETQYF,TGTGCCAGCAGCTTAGACTATGCCCAAGAGACCCAGTACTTC
TRBV6-1,TRBJ2-7,many,NA,CASSDDWDLREQYF,TGTGCCAGCAGTGATGACTGGGACCTGCGGGAGCAGTACTTC
TRBV3-1,TRBJ1-3,NA,NA,CASSPHFDSGNTIYF,TGTGCCAGCAGCCCCCACTTCGACTCTGGAAACACCATATATTTT
TRBV6-1,TRBJ1-2,many,NA,CASTHGPTGGYTF,TGTGCCAGCACCCACGGGCCTACGGGGGGCTACACCTTC
TRBV7-2,TRBJ2-1,NA,NA,CASSLALGGRYNEQFF,TGTGCCAGCAGCTTAGCGCTAGGGGGTAGATACAATGAGCAGTTCTTC
TRBV6-5,TRBJ2-1,NA,NA,CASSSSHPTYYNEQFF,TGTGCCAGCAGTTCATCTCACCCGACCTACTACAATGAGCAGTTCTTC
TRBV19,TRBJ2-2,many,NA,CASIGHFNTGELFF,TGTGCCAGTATCGGCCACTTCAACACCGGGGAGCTGTTTTTT
TRBV24-1,TRBJ2-7,NA,TRBD1,CATSTTPGTGTSYEQYF,TGTGCCACCAGCACCACCCCCGGGACAGGGACATCCTACGAGCAGTACTTC
TRBV9,TRBJ2-3,NA,TRBD2,CASSDSAGGPDDTQYF,TGTGCCAGCAGCGACTCAGCGGGAGGGCCTGACGATACGCAGTATTTT
TRBV19,TRBJ1-1,many,NA,CASTMGRVKTEAFF,TGTGCCAGTACCATGGGGCGGGTCAAGACTGAAGCTTTCTTT
TRBV5-5,TRBJ1-1,NA,NA,CASSLSRDYGPEAFF,TGTGCCAGCAGCTTGTCCCGGGACTACGGTCCTGAAGCTTTCTTT
TRBV28,TRBJ1-4,few,NA,CASSLPPSKKLFF,TGTGCCAGCAGTTTACCCCCGTCGAAAAAACTGTTTTTT
TRBV5-1,TRBJ1-5,many,NA,CASSLEGIGQPQHF,TGCGCCAGCAGCTTAGAAGGTATCGGTCAGCCCCAGCATTTT
TRBV29-1,TRBJ2-5,many,NA,CSVEWAQETQYF,TGCAGCGTTGAATGGGCCCAAGAGACCCAGTACTTC
TRBV28,TRBJ1-2,many,NA,CASSPTGKSTSGYTF,TGTGCCAGCAGCCCTACAGGGAAAAGTACGAGTGGCTACACCTTC
TRBV19,TRBJ1-2,many,TRBD1,CASSMTGNSGYTF,TGTGCCAGTAGTATGACAGGGAATTCTGGCTACACCTTC
TRBV5-1,TRBJ2-3,NA,NA,CASSLASPQPDTQYF,TGCGCCAGCAGCTTGGCCTCCCCCCAACCAGATACGCAGTATTTT
TRBV20-1,TRBJ1-2,many,NA,CSARDMGYAYGYTF,TGCAGTGCTAGAGATATGGGGTACGCATATGGCTACACCTTC
TRBV7-3,TRBJ1-6,NA,NA,CASFRNSPLHF,TGTGCCAGCTTTAGGAATTCACCCCTCCACTTT
TRBV20-1,TRBJ2-3,many,TRBD2,CSARDKKLAGDGWDTQYF,TGCAGTGCTAGAGATAAGAAACTAGCGGGAGATGGTTGGGATACGCAGTATTTT
TRBV2,TRBJ1-1,few,NA,CASSWQGLKTEAFF,TGTGCCAGCAGTTGGCAGGGTCTTAAAACTGAAGCTTTCTTT
TRBV29-1,TRBJ2-2,many,NA,CSVRTGELFF,TGCAGCGTTCGTACCGGGGAGCTGTTTTTT
TRBV28,TRBJ1-2,few,TRBD1,CASSPDRGFYGYTF,TGTGCCAGCAGTCCGGACAGGGGGTTCTATGGCTACACCTTC
TRBV6-5,TRBJ2-2,few,NA,CASSYSRGVENTGELFF,TGTGCCAGCAGTTACTCCCGAGGGGTCGAGAACACCGGGGAGCTGTTTTTT
TRBV29-1,TRBJ2-1,NA,TRBD2,CSAGLAGHYNEQFF,TGCAGCGCTGGACTAGCGGGCCATTACAATGAGCAGTTCTTC
TRBV9,TRBJ2-3,NA,NA,CASSVESGGPDTQYF,TGTGCCAGCAGCGTAGAGTCTGGAGGGCCGGATACGCAGTATTTT
TRBV5-8,TRBJ1-2,many,NA,CASSWALYYGYTF,TGTGCCAGCAGCTGGGCACTCTACTATGGCTACACCTTC
TRBV6-2/TRBV6-3,TRBJ2-3,many,NA,CASSYEATSTDTQYF,TGTGCCAGCAGTTACGAGGCAACTAGCACAGATACGCAGTATTTT
TRBV20-1,TRBJ1-4,NA,NA,CSPLKAGAANEKLFF,TGCAGTCCCCTCAAGGCGGGGGCAGCTAATGAAAAACTGTTTTTT
TRBV11-2,TRBJ2-2,many,NA,CASRHDTTYTGELFF,TGTGCCAGCAGACACGACACAACCTACACCGGGGAGCTGTTTTTT
TRBV7-8,TRBJ2-2,many,NA,CASSLSSGAVNTGELFF,TGTGCCAGCAGCTTAAGTTCGGGGGCGGTTAACACCGGGGAGCTGTTTTTT
TRBV29-1,TRBJ2-1,few,NA,CSVELSRSSYNEQFF,TGCAGCGTCGAGCTTTCCCGGAGCTCCTACAATGAGCAGTTCTTC
TRBV20-1,TRBJ1-2,many,TRBD1,CSAKGWDRGLGGYTF,TGCAGTGCGAAAGGTTGGGACAGGGGGCTTGGTGGCTACACCTTC
TRBV29-1,TRBJ2-3,NA,TRBD2,CSVEANSGVDTQYF,TGCAGCGTTGAAGCCAACAGCGGGGTAGATACGCAGTATTTT
TRBV30,TRBJ2-5,many,TRBD2,CAWGGVETQYF,TGTGCCTGGGGGGGGGTGGAGACCCAGTACTTC
TRBV7-8,TRBJ1-1,many,NA,CASSLEGTAPEAFF,TGTGCCAGCAGCTTAGAGGGGACGGCCCCTGAAGCTTTCTTT
TRBV11-2,TRBJ2-3,many,TRBD2,CASSPPSGRTDTQYF,TGTGCCAGCAGCCCTCCTAGCGGACGCACAGATACGCAGTATTTT
TRBV6-1,TRBJ2-5,many,NA,CASSYGALPGETQYF,TGTGCCAGCAGTTATGGAGCGCTCCCTGGAGAGACCCAGTACTTC
TRBV4-3,TRBJ2-3,NA,NA,CASSQDFGTQYF,TGCGCCAGCAGCCAAGACTTTGGTACGCAGTATTTT
TRBV19,TRBJ2-3,few,TRBD2,CATKTGLFTDTQYF,TGTGCCACAAAGACGGGACTATTTACAGATACGCAGTATTTT
TRBV7-3,TRBJ2-1,many,TRBD2,CASSLGLAAYNEQFF,TGTGCCAGCAGCTTAGGACTAGCGGCCTACAATGAGCAGTTCTTC